These T cell receptor beta chains were read from a single sample in a study of graft-versus-host responses after intestinal transplantation. Here immunoSEQ multiplex PCR was the method, and the copy in TCRdb shows in-frame clones only, minus some. The data hold around 29,000 clones, with approximately 93% observed a single time. Sequences were derived from PBMCs, sampled 66 days after intestinal transplant. The source is a human patient who received an intestinal transplant, so some T cells may come from the graft donor. CDR3s include the opening cysteine and the closing phenylalanine or tryptophan. Fields, in order: clone size, J gene, D gene, V gene, CDR3 DNA, CDR3 protein. A D gene is named only where the DNA matches it firmly. Clone size, where shown, is once, few, many, or a class for clones that have expanded.

- TRBJ1-5 - TRBV7-2 TGTGCCAGCAGCACAGAGGGACTGTACGGGAATCAGCCCCAGCATTTT CASSTEGLYGNQPQHF
- TRBJ2-7 - TRBV27 TGTGCCAGCAGTCCCGAGACAGGCTACGAGCAGTACTTC CASSPETGYEQYF
- TRBJ2-7 TRBD1 TRBV13 TGTGCCAGCAGCGACACTCTGGACAGGGGGCCCTACGAGCAGTACTTC CASSDTLDRGPYEQYF
once TRBJ1-1 - TRBV2 TGTGCCAGCAGTGCTGAACCCTGGGTGAACACTGAAGCTTTCTTT CASSAEPWVNTEAFF
- TRBJ1-2 TRBD1 TRBV11-2 TGTGCCAGCAGCTTAGATTTGCGGACAGGGATCTATGGCTACACCTTC CASSLDLRTGIYGYTF
- TRBJ2-3 - TRBV7-9 TGTGCCAGCAGCCCCCATGCGGGCGCGAGCACAGATACGCAGTATTTT CASSPHAGASTDTQYF
- TRBJ2-3 TRBD1 TRBV6-6 TGTGCCAGCAAGCAGGGGGCCGGGGTCACAGATACGCAGTATTTT CASKQGAGVTDTQYF
- TRBJ2-7 TRBD1 TRBV6-6 TGTGCCAGCAGTGCCTGGGACAGGGGGGTAGAGTACGAGCAGTACTTC CASSAWDRGVEYEQYF
- TRBJ2-1 - TRBV29-1 TGCAGCGGGATGGGACTTCTTCCGCGGAATGAGCAGTTCTTC CSGMGLLPRNEQFF
- TRBJ2-7 - TRBV19 TGTGCCAGTAGTATAGGCCATTCCTACGAGCAGTACTTC CASSIGHSYEQYF
- TRBJ1-3 - TRBV7-5 TGTGCCAGAACCGTGGACAGGGACTCTGGAAACACCATATATTTT CARTVDRDSGNTIYF
- TRBJ2-7 TRBD2 TRBV5-5 TGTGCCGGCAGCGTTACTAGCGGGACTTACGAGCAGTACTTC CAGSVTSGTYEQYF
- TRBJ1-3 - TRBV4-1 TGCGCCAGCAGCATTACTGTCTCTGGAAACACCATATATTTT CASSITVSGNTIYF
- TRBJ2-3 - TRBV15 TGTGCCACCAGCAGAGAACTAGTAGGGACAGATACGCAGTATTTT CATSRELVGTDTQYF
- TRBJ2-2 - TRBV10-3 TGTGCCATCAGTGAGTCAGCTATCACCGGGGAGCTGTTTTTT CAISESAITGELFF
- TRBJ2-6 - TRBV5-4 TGTGCCAGCAGCCTCCTTGGGTACTCTGGGGCCAACGTCCTGACTTTC CASSLLGYSGANVLTF
- TRBJ1-6 - TRBV27 TGTGCCAGCAGTTTAAGGGGTTCCTATAATTCACCCCTCCACTTT CASSLRGSYNSPLHF
- TRBJ2-5 - TRBV5-6 TGTGCCAGCAGCTTGGAATGGATCTGGGAGGAGACCCAGTACTTC CASSLEWIWEETQYF
- TRBJ1-6 - TRBV6-5 TGTGCCAGCAGTTATTCCCAGAGCTCCTATAATTCACCCCTCCACTTT CASSYSQSSYNSPLHF
- TRBJ1-6 - TRBV30 TGTGCCTGGGCTGAAGGGGTGTCCTATAATTCACCCCTCCACTTT CAWAEGVSYNSPLHF
- TRBJ2-3 - TRBV4-1 TGCGCCAGCAGACTTTCGGCAGGCACAGATACGCAGTATTTT CASRLSAGTDTQYF
once TRBJ2-7 TRBD2 TRBV28 TGTGCCAGCAGTTTAACTTGGCTAGCGGGAGTCCACGAGCAGTACTTC CASSLTWLAGVHEQYF
- TRBJ1-3 TRBD1 TRBV5-1 TGCGCCAGCAGCATGTTCGGACAGGGTCGGAACACCATATATTTT CASSMFGQGRNTIYF
- TRBJ2-1 - TRBV5-6 TGTGCCAGCAGCTTGGGACTAGGGGGAATGGAGCAGTTCTTC CASSLGLGGMEQFF
- TRBJ2-5 - TRBV7-9 TGTGCCAGCAGCTTCGCCTCTCTTGGCAGGGAGACCCAGTACTTC CASSFASLGRETQYF
- TRBJ2-2 - TRBV10-1 TGCGCCAGCAGTGAGTCGGGAAACACCGGGGAGCTGTTTTTT CASSESGNTGELFF
- TRBJ2-7 TRBD2 TRBV4-3 TGCGCCAGCAGCCCCGCGGGCGGGGGGGGGATCTACGAGCAGTACTTC CASSPAGGGGIYEQYF
- TRBJ1-3 - TRBV7-9 TGTGCCAGCAGCTTATCATGGCAGGAAAACACCATATATTTT CASSLSWQENTIYF
- TRBJ1-2 - TRBV5-6 TGTGCCAGCAGCCCCGGAGACGGAGCATTCTATGGCTACACCTTC CASSPGDGAFYGYTF
- TRBJ2-7 - TRBV27 TGTGCCAGCAGCTACGGGACACGCTACGAGCAGTACTTC CASSYGTRYEQYF
- TRBJ2-1 TRBD2 TRBV30 TGTGCCTGGAGTGGACTAGCGGGATACAATGAGCAGTTCTTC CAWSGLAGYNEQFF
- TRBJ2-1 TRBD2 TRBV19 TGTGCCAGTAGCGGACTAGCGCCGTTCTCCTACAATGAGCAGTTCTTC CASSGLAPFSYNEQFF
- TRBJ1-1 TRBD1 TRBV5-1 TGCGCCAGCAGCTTGACAGGGGGCTTTGTGAACACTGAAGCTTTCTTT CASSLTGGFVNTEAFF
- TRBJ2-7 TRBD1 TRBV4-1 TGCGCCAGCAGCCTATCGTCCGGGACAGTATACGAGCAGTACTTC CASSLSSGTVYEQYF
- TRBJ2-7 - TRBV19 TGTGCCAGTAGTATGGGTTTCGGGGGAAAGGCCTACGAGCAGTACTTC CASSMGFGGKAYEQYF
- TRBJ2-5 - TRBV5-1 TGCGCCAGCAGTCGGGCAGGCGAGGGACAAGAGACCCAGTACTTC CASSRAGEGQETQYF
- TRBJ2-3 - TRBV13 TGTGCCAGCAGCTTTTCCCAGGATAGCACAGATACGCAGTATTTT CASSFSQDSTDTQYF
once TRBJ2-3 TRBD2 TRBV11-2 TGTGCCAGCAGCTTTGACGGGGGGGCCGACAATACGCAGTATTTT CASSFDGGADNTQYF
once TRBJ1-1 - TRBV30 TGTGCCTGGAGTGTACTGGGTGAGGGGACTGAAGCTTTCTTT CAWSVLGEGTEAFF
- TRBJ2-7 - TRBV14 TGTGCCAGCAGCCGATTTACGAACGAGCAGTACTTC CASSRFTNEQYF
- TRBJ1-2 - TRBV12-2 TGTGCAAGTCGCTTAGAGCCCGGAAGAAACTATGGCTACACCTTC CASRLEPGRNYGYTF
- TRBJ1-6 - TRBV4-1 TGCGCCAGCAGCCAAGAGGGGGTTGGGGGCAATTCACCCCTCCACTTT CASSQEGVGGNSPLHF
- TRBJ1-4 - TRBV6-9 TGTGCCAGCAGTTCCACAGGGTTGTCAACTAATGAAAAACTGTTTTTT CASSSTGLSTNEKLFF
- TRBJ2-1 - TRBV9 TGTGCCAGCAGCGTAGTCGAAGCATCCGAGCAGTTCTTC CASSVVEASEQFF
- TRBJ1-5 - TRBV19 TGTGCCAGTAGTGGGGGGGCCCAGCCCCAGCATTTT CASSGGAQPQHF
once TRBJ2-2 - TRBV13 TGTGTCAGCAGCTTATTATGGTCGGGCACCGGGGAGCTGTTTTTT CVSSLLWSGTGELFF
- TRBJ2-3 - TRBV10-3 TGTGCCATCAGTGAGGGGACAGATACGCAGTATTTT CAISEGTDTQYF
- TRBJ1-1 TRBD1 TRBV18 TGTGCCAGCTCACCCATGGGACAGGGGAACACTGAAGCTTTCTTT CASSPMGQGNTEAFF
- TRBJ2-7 TRBD1 TRBV27 TGTGCCAGCACCTCAATCACCCGGCAGGGGGCGGGGGAGCAGTACTTC CASTSITRQGAGEQYF
- TRBJ2-2 TRBD1 TRBV4-1 TGCGCCAGCAGCCAAGGGGACAGTGTGTGGACCGGGGAGCTGTTTTTT CASSQGDSVWTGELFF